The 7 T cell receptor beta chains given below trace back to one sample, sequenced in a study of cytomegalovirus exposure and HLA in healthy donors. The PCR had 60 Vbeta and 13 Jbeta primers. The assay was immunoSEQ multiplex PCR, and TCRdb's table has in-frame clones only and misses some. The sample lists over 150,000 clones, around 80% seen once, with around 1.9% in the top ten. The sample comprised PBMCs. These receptors originate from a man aged 35-49 years in good health and CMV-seronegative.

This CDR3 reads CASSLSGTSTDTQYF. In DNA form, the CDR3 reads TGTGCCAGCAGCTTAAGCGGGACAAGCACAGATACGCAGTATTTT. The rearrangement links TRBV7-2 to TRBJ2-3, with D possibly TRBD2 on 7 matching bases. The CDR3 has 15 amino acids. Germline CDR1 and CDR2: SGHTA and FQGNSA. V was trimmed by 2 bases and J by 0 bases, leaving 9 bases between them.

The rearrangement joins TRBV5-8 to TRBJ2-7; 9 bases agree with TRBD1. The J segment lost 3 bases and the V segment lost 3 bases, leaving 4 bases of the junction unmatched. Germline V gene sequence: CDR1 SGHTS, CDR2 YDEGEE. This CDR3 spans 14 amino acids. CDR3 residues: CASSSTGGVYEQYF. CDR3 bases: TGTGCCAGCAGCTCGACAGGGGGAGTCTACGAGCAGTACTTC.

This rearrangement joins TRBV19 to TRBJ1-1, with 11 bases lining up with TRBD1. CDR3 size: 16 residues. The J segment lost 7 bases and the V segment lost 0 bases, leaving 7 bases of the junction unmatched. Germline CDR1 reads LNHDA; CDR2 reads SQIVND (reference sequence). The CDR3 DNA sequence: TGTGCCAGTAGTATAGACCGGACAGGGGGCGATGGTGAAGCTTTCTTT. Translation: CASSIDRTGGDGEAFF.

The CDR3 DNA reads TGTGCCAGCAGTCCCGGGTGGGGGGACACTGAAGCTTTCTTT. Translated, it gives CASSPGWGDTEAFF. The chain uses TRBV2 and TRBJ1-1; D is possibly TRBD1 (5 bases). The CDR3 runs to 14 residues. V lost 5 bases and J 3 bases, leaving 13 bases between the germline ends. Germline CDR1 SNHLY, CDR2 FYNNEI. Combining the CDR3 with reference TRBV2 and TRBJ1-1 gives the whole variable domain EPEVTQTPSHQVTQMGQEVILRCVPISNHLYFYWYRQILGQKVEFLVSFYNNEISEKSEIFDDQFSVERPDGSNFTLKIRSTKLEDSAMYFCASSPGWGDTEAFFGQGTRLTVV.

This clone has only a few counts. The chain is built from TRBV29-1 and TRBJ2-1; TRBD2 matches 9 bases. The length of the CDR3 is 13 residues. V trimming: 5 bases; J trimming: 9 bases; junction bases outside the gene matches: 8. Per germline, CDR1 SQVTM and CDR2 ANQGSEA. This chain's CDR3 is CSVYSSGSGEQFF. The CDR3 DNA follows: TGCAGCGTTTATAGTAGCGGGAGCGGTGAGCAGTTCTTC.

The chain employs TRBV5-1 and TRBJ2-5; 7 bases match TRBD1. CDR1 is SGHRS, CDR2 YFSETQ, per germline. The CDR3 loop spans 14 amino acids. V shed 4 bases, J shed 3 bases, and the junction held 6 bases outside the gene matches. In DNA form, the CDR3 reads TGCGCCAGCAGCCCTGGACAGGCCAAAGAGACCCAGTACTTC. Translation gives CASSPGQAKETQYF.

The V and J genes are TRBV4-2 and TRBJ2-3; D ambiguous. V was cut by 0 bases and J by 4 bases, with 14 bases left in between. The CDR3 has 16 amino acids. Germline assignment: CDR1 LGHNA and CDR2 YNFKEQ. The CDR3 sequence: CASSQEVWQAADTQYF. The CDR3 nucleotides read TGTGCCAGCAGCCAAGAAGTTTGGCAGGCAGCAGATACGCAGTATTTT.